The subject of this entry is one TCR beta chain. Its cognate antigen is unknown. A multiplex PCR was run with 60 Vbeta primers and 13 Jbeta primers. Produced via immunoSEQ multiplex PCR; TCRdb's table is partial and in-frame only. This table lists roughly 43,000 clones. This entry belongs to a study of cytomegalovirus exposure and HLA in healthy donors. Study-level points and caveats: Investigators reported about 160 TCR beta chains as tied to cytomegalovirus. It was shown in a later analysis that HLA-associated TCR beta chains were more clonally expanded than other, equally common chains.

Healthy bone marrow donors made up the donor group. Unrecorded immune exposures were likely, despite nominal health at sampling. Sequencing was performed on PBMCs. The sequence came from a woman in her thirties or forties in good health and CMV-seronegative.

CDR3 nucleotides: TGTGCCAGCAGTTTAAGTTCCCTAGCGGGATCCTACGAGCAGTACTTC. This encodes CASSLSSLAGSYEQYF. The chain joins TRBV28 to TRBJ2-7, with 9 bases that match TRBD2. The CDR3 runs 16 residues. Germline V gives CDR1 MDHEN, CDR2 SYDVKM. J was trimmed by 1 base and V by 2 bases; bases with no gene match: 6.